A selection of T cell receptor beta chains follows, all from one sample in a study of T cell repertoires in ileal Crohn's disease. Produced via immunoSEQ multiplex PCR; TCRdb's table is partial and in-frame only. The sample holds several thousand clones; more than 60% are singletons and the top ten take nearly 3%. The source material was ileal tissue. The receptor source for this set is an adult with Crohn's disease. CDR3s include the opening cysteine and the closing phenylalanine or tryptophan. D genes are given only for firm matches. Clone size is not always given. Where it is, it says once, few, many or a class for expanded clones.

abundance,v_gene,j_gene,d_gene,len,CDR3nt,CDR3aa
.,TRBV30,TRBJ1-5,.,14,TGTGCCTGGGTTCGCGGGGGGGGTGTAGGGCCCCAGCATTTT,CAWVRGGGVGPQHF
.,TRBV2,TRBJ2-5,TRBD1,15,TGTGCCAGCAGTGACGGGACAGGGACTCAAGAGACCCAGTACTTC,CASSDGTGTQETQYF
.,TRBV6-5,TRBJ1-1,.,14,TGTGCCAGCAGTTACGCAGGGGAAACGGATGAAGCTTTCTTT,CASSYAGETDEAFF
.,TRBV19,TRBJ2-7,TRBD1,14,TGTGCCAGTAGTGCGACAGGGGACTCCTACGAGCAGTACTTC,CASSATGDSYEQYF
.,TRBV7-9,TRBJ1-1,.,12,TGTGCCAGCAGCCCCAGGGGCGATGAAGCTTTCTTT,CASSPRGDEAFF
.,TRBV5-5,TRBJ2-3,.,16,TGTGCCAGCAGCTTGTATGGTAGCGGAGGCACAGATACGCAGTATTTT,CASSLYGSGGTDTQYF
.,TRBV7-3,TRBJ2-2,TRBD2,15,TGTGCCAGCAGTCCAGCGGGAGTTGGTACCGGGGAGCTGTTTTTT,CASSPAGVGTGELFF
.,TRBV7-9,TRBJ2-5,.,14,TGTGCCAGCAGCTTAGCGACAGCACAAGAGACCCAGTACTTC,CASSLATAQETQYF
.,TRBV2,TRBJ1-6,.,13,TGTGCCAGCAGCCTTCGGGTTAATTCACCCCTCCACTTT,CASSLRVNSPLHF
few,TRBV27,TRBJ2-7,TRBD2,15,TGTGCCAGCAGAGGGACTAGCGGGAGCATCTACGAGCAGTACTTC,CASRGTSGSIYEQYF
.,TRBV11-2,TRBJ2-7,.,17,TGTGCCAGCAGCTTAGATCAGGGGCTAGCCCTTTCCTACGAGCAGTACTTC,CASSLDQGLALSYEQYF
.,TRBV7-6,TRBJ1-6,TRBD1,13,TGTGCCAGCAGCCGGGACAGGGGTTCACCCCTCCACTTT,CASSRDRGSPLHF